The T cell receptor (beta chain) under discussion was sequenced for a study of T-cell memory formation after mild COVID-19 (dated by TCRdb to about 2021). With regard to the full study: TCR sequence clusters from the two donors were found to be largely donor specific. In two donors, T-cell clones that expanded and contracted after mild COVID-19 were followed by sequencing TCRalpha and TCRbeta repertoires longitudinally. The cohort was made up of two young adult volunteers, one female and one male, who were previously healthy. Points the paper makes about the study in general: Some responding clones were detected in pre-infection memory, suggesting pre-existing cross-reactive memory T cells joined the SARS-CoV-2 response. Balanced CD4/CD8 phenotypes were observed for clones contracting from day 15 to 85, whereas a bias towards CD4+ was observed for a second wave of clones expanding from day 15 to 37. Contracting CD4+ clones were located mainly in the CM and EM memory subsets, whereas CD8+ clones were found to be enriched in EMRA. The second-wave clones that peaked on day 37 were not confirmed to be SARS-CoV-2 specific. The study included only a couple of mild cases, and larger cohorts that include severe cases with pre-infection samples were judged to be necessary.

PBMCs were isolated by Ficoll-Paque density gradient centrifugation. Spanning cysteine to phenylalanine, the CDR3 consists of 14 amino acids. The entry retains the CDR3 DNA only, 42 bases that are in frame from base 1. The V and J ends are trimmed by 6 bases and 4 bases, leaving 14 bases between them. This clonotype has at least ten counts. The antigen this receptor binds is unknown. The sample holds no much larger clone one base away, and base qualities are not on file. TCRdb lists the instrument as Illumina NovaSeq 6000. TCRalpha and TCRbeta cDNA libraries were constructed by 5'RACE with constant-segment primers, with sample barcodes and unique molecular identifiers being introduced. RNA was extracted from every sample with Trizol reagent. Libraries were amplified in two PCR steps, with a second sample barcode and Illumina TruSeq adapters added in the second step. The libraries were sequenced on an Illumina NovaSeq using 2 x 150 bp paired-end reads. On the authors' methods: Reads were demultiplexed and collapsed into UMI-guided consensus sequences with migec v1.2.7. Using mixcr v2.1.11, UMI consensuses were aligned to TRA and TRB V and J templates and then assembled into clonotypes. Expanded or contracted clonotypes were those called significant by both edgeR and NoisET, with noise models trained on biological replicates. For edgeR calls, the cutoffs were a false discovery rate-adjusted p below 0.01 and a log2 fold-change threshold of 1. PCA with hierarchical clustering of max-normalized trajectories of the 1000 most abundant clonotypes was used as exploratory dynamics analysis. The CD4 or CD8 phenotype of responding clones was assigned using the separately sequenced CD4+ and CD8+ repertoires. The public sequencing data were trimmed at Q25 with fastp and processed into clonotypes with MiXCR by TCRdb, which kept only in-frame beta chains. CDR3 protein duplicates are merged, each entry listing the most common genes and DNA. The V and J calls come from TCRdb's annotation, not from the publication. Across this sample there are 100,000 to 140,000 distinct CDR3 sequences, with around an eighth seen only once. About 39% of the sample lies in the top ten.

The chain was built from TRBV12-3 or TRBV12-4 and TRBJ2-3; possibly the D gene is TRBD2, per 6 matching bases. The source of this sequence is a man between 18 and 35 years old who had mild COVID-19 (a few samples of this study predate the infection). The sample titles of this study are shuffled in the database, so cell type and time point are left out; the donor was told from shared clones. Sequencing was carried out using PBMCs or a T cell subset sorted from them (not recorded which). The CDR3 reads as follows: CASSPGEPSDTQYF. The nucleotides read TGTGCCAGCAGCCCGGGGGAACCCTCAGATACGCAGTATTTT.